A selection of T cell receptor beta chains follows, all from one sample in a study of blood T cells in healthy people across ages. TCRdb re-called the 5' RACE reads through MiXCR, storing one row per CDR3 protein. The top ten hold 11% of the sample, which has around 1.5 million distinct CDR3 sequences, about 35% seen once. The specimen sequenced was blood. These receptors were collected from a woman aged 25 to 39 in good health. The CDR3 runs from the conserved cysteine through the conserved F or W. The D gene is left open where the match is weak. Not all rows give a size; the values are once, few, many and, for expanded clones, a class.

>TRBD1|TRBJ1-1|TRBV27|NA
TGTGCCAGCAGGCGTACAGGGGTAAACACTGAAGCTTTCTTT
CASRRTGVNTEAFF
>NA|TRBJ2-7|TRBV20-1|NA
TGCAGTGCCCTCCCTAGTAGTTATGATGAGCAGTACTTC
CSALPSSYDEQYF
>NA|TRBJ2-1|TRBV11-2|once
TGTGCCAGCAGCCCTCGCTATGGGAACCAGGGTTCCCTTAGATCAAATGAGCAGTTCTTC
CASSPRYGNQGSLRSNEQFF
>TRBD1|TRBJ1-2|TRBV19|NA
TGTGCCAGTACCGAGACAGGGTATGGCTACACCTTC
CASTETGYGYTF
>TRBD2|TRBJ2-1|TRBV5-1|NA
TGCGCCAGCAGCTTGGCCGCGAACGGGGAGGGTGAGCAGTTCTTC
CASSLAANGEGEQFF
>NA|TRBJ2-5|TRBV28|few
TGTGCCAGCTACCCGACGAACCAAGAGACCCAGTACTTC
CASYPTNQETQYF
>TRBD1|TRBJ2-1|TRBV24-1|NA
TGTGCCACCGGGACAGGGATGCAATACGAGCAGTTCTTC
CATGTGMQYEQFF
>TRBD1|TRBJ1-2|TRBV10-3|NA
TGTGCCATCAGTGAGTCAACAGGGGATGAGCATGGCTACACCTTC
CAISESTGDEHGYTF
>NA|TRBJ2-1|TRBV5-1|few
TGCGCCAGCAGCCTCGAAGGGGCCGCGGAGAATGAGCAGTTCTTC
CASSLEGAAENEQFF
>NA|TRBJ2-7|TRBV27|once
TGTGCCAGCAGTTTATGGGGGCACAATGAGCAGTACTTC
CASSLWGHNEQYF
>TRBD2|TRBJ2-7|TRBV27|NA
TGTGCCAGCAGTTCCCTCTTGGGGCGGGAGAACAACGAGCAGTACTTC
CASSSLLGRENNEQYF
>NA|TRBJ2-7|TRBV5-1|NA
TGCGCCAGCAGCTTGGCACTGGACTACGAGCAGTACTTC
CASSLALDYEQYF
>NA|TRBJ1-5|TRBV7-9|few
TGTGCCAGCAGCCGCGGGACGGAAGGCAATCAGCCCCAGCATTTT
CASSRGTEGNQPQHF
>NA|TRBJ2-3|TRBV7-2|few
TGTGCCAGCAGCTTAGAGTCTGGAAGGGAGTATTTT
CASSLESGREYF
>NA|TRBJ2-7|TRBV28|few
TGTGCCAGCAGTGGGGAGGACAGCCAATCCTACGAGCAGTACTTC
CASSGEDSQSYEQYF
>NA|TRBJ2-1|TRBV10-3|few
TGTGCCATCAAAGTGTCCGGGAACAATGAGCAGTTCTTC
CAIKVSGNNEQFF
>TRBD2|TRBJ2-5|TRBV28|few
TGTGCCAGCAGGATGGGACTAGCGGGAGGGCCTTTGGAGACCCAGTACTTC
CASRMGLAGGPLETQYF
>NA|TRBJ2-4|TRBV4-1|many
TGCGCCAGCAGCTCCCCCAAAAACATTCAGTACTTC
CASSSPKNIQYF
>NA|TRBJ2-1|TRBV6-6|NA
TGTGCCAGCACTGAAACAGGGATCCAGTTCTTC
CASTETGIQFF
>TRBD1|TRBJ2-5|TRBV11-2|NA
TGTGCCAGCAGCTATCAGACAGGGGTAGCAGTTGGGGAGACCCAGTACTTC
CASSYQTGVAVGETQYF
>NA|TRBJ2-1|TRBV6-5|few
TGTGCCAGCAGCCCCCTCAGCGAAGATTACAATGAGCAGTTCTTC
CASSPLSEDYNEQFF
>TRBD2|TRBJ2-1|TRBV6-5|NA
TGTGCCAGCAGTACCCAAGGTAGCGGGGTTGGTGAGCAGTTCTTC
CASSTQGSGVGEQFF
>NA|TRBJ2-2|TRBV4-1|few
TGCGCCAGCAGCCAAGAAGGAACTGCCAACACCCGGGAGCTGTTTTTT
CASSQEGTANTRELFF
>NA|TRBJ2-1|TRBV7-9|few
TGTGCCAGCAGCTTATGGGGGCATGAGCAGTTCTTC
CASSLWGHEQFF
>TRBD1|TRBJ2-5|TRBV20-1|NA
TGCAGTGTCAGGGGGTATCGAGAGACCCAGTACTTC
CSVRGYRETQYF
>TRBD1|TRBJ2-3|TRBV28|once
TGTGCCAGCAGTTCCCGGGACAGGGGGACTAGCACAGATACGCAGTATTTT
CASSSRDRGTSTDTQYF
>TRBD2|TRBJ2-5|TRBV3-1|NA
TGTGCCAGCAGCCAAGATGCGAGAAGCGGGGAATACCAAGAGACCCAGTACTTC
CASSQDARSGEYQETQYF
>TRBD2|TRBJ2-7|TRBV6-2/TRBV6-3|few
TGTGCCAGCAGCCCCGGACTAGCGGGAGAGGCCAGATACGAGCAGTACTTC
CASSPGLAGEARYEQYF
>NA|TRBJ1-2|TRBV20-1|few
TGCAGTGTAATGGTCACGGACTATGGCTACACCTTC
CSVMVTDYGYTF
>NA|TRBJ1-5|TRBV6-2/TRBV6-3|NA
TGTGCCAGCAGTTCATCCGGCCCCAGGAATCAGCCCCAGCATTTT
CASSSSGPRNQPQHF
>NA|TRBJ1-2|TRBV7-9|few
TGTGCCAGCAGCCCCCCTACGGCGTTCCCCAGCTACACCTTC
CASSPPTAFPSYTF
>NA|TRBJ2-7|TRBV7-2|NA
TGTGCCAGCAGCCCGTCGGTGTCAGGCTTCGGAGAGATCCAGTACTTC
CASSPSVSGFGEIQYF
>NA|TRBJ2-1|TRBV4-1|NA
TGCGCCAGCAGCCGGGCACTGAACAATGAGCAGTTCTTC
CASSRALNNEQFF
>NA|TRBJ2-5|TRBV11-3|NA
TGTGCCAGCAGCTTAAGGTTGGCCGCAGGGACCCAGTACTTC
CASSLRLAAGTQYF
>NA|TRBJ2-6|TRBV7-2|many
TGTGCCAGCAGCTTTGGGGGGCACTCTGGGGCCAACGTCCTGACTTTC
CASSFGGHSGANVLTF
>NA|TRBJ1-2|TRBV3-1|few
TGTGCCAGCAGCCAAGAGGCCGTTGGGAGCTACACCTTC
CASSQEAVGSYTF
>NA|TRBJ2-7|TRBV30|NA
TGTGCCTGGAGTGGCGGGACAACCTACGAGCAGTACTTC
CAWSGGTTYEQYF
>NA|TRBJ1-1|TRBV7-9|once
TGTGCCAGCAGCTTAGAGGCAACCACTGAAGCTTTCTTT
CASSLEATTEAFF
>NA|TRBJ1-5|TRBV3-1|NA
TGTGCCAGCAGCCAGGGGGTTAATAGCAATCAGCCCCAGCATTTT
CASSQGVNSNQPQHF
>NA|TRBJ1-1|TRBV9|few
TGTGCCAGCAGCGTAGTGCAGGACAACACTGAAGCTTTCTTT
CASSVVQDNTEAFF
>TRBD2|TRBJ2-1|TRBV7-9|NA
TGTGCCAGCAGCCCTAGCGGGGTTTTCTACAATGAGCAGTTCTTC
CASSPSGVFYNEQFF
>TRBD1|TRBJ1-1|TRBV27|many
TGTGCCAGTAGCTCAGGGGGGACTGAAGCTTTCTTT
CASSSGGTEAFF
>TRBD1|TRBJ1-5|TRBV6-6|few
TGTGCCAGCAGCCCCCACAGGGGACGAGATCAGCCCCAGCATTTT
CASSPHRGRDQPQHF
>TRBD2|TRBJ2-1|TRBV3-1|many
TGTGCCAGCAGACATAGCGGGGAGCAGTTCTTC
CASRHSGEQFF
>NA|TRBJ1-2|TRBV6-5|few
TGTGCCAGCAGTTACTCCTCGAAGGGGCCAATCAACTATGGCTACACCTTC
CASSYSSKGPINYGYTF
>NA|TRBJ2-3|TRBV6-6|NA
TGTGCCAGCAGGGCCGACTATACCACAGATATGCAGTATTTT
CASRADYTTDMQYF
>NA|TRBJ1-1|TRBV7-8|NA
TGTGCCAGCAGCCATCCTACAAGAGGGACGACTGAAGCTTTCTTT
CASSHPTRGTTEAFF
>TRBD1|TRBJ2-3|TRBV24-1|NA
TGTGCCACCACCCCGAGCTTGGCCCACAGGGGGCGGACAGATACGCAGTATTTT
CATTPSLAHRGRTDTQYF
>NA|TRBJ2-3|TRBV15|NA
TGCGCCACCAGCAAGAATGGAGATACGCAGTATTTT
CATSKNGDTQYF
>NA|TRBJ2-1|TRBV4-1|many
TGCGCCAGCAGCCAAGATTCTTCCATCCCCCCTGACAATGAGCAGTTCTTC
CASSQDSSIPPDNEQFF
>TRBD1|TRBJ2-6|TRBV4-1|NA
TGCGCCAGCAGGGAACGAGGGACAGGTGGGTCTGGGGCCAACGTCCTGACTTTC
CASRERGTGGSGANVLTF
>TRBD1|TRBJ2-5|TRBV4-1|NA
TGCGCCAGCAGCCAAAGCGGACAGGCTAAAGAGACCCAGTACTTC
CASSQSGQAKETQYF